Here is one TCR beta chain with its context. Treatment meaning: oral pan-JAK inhibitor, 5-10 mg twice daily. Researchers took lesional scalp punch biopsies and peripheral blood from people who were alopecia areata patients. The CDR3 runs to 14 residues. V shed 2 bases, J shed 6 bases, and the junction held 4 bases outside the gene matches. Per germline, CDR1 GTSNPN and CDR2 SVGIG (reference sequence). cDNA serving as the sequencing template came from extracted, reverse transcribed RNA. Repertoires were generated with immunoSEQ multiplex PCR, while TCRdb's copy carries only in-frame clones and drops some. This sample has 120,000 or so clones, with roughly 50% found just once. These data originate in a study of CD8+ T cells in alopecia areata. Study overall: Those patients who were treated received oral tofacitinib, which was given at 5 to 10 mg twice daily for moderate-to-severe alopecia areata. A 6-month off-drug phase came after tofacitinib, which had lasted 6 to 18 months.

This receptor was taken from a human donor with alopecia areata. The material was CD8+ T cells sorted from blood, obtained at week 4, from a patient treated with tofacitinib. This chain links TRBV30 with TRBJ1-2; the match to TRBD1 covers 12 bases. Here the CDR3 reads CAWSPGTGGDGYTF. The CDR3 region has the DNA TGTGCCTGGAGTCCGGGGACAGGGGGCGATGGCTACACCTTC.